Described below is a single T cell receptor (beta chain) sequence and its context. CDR1 and CDR2 from the germline V gene are SGHTA and FQGNSA. Trimming pared 1 base from V and 2 bases from J, leaving 8 bases between. This CDR3 region has 14 residues. These data originate in a study of cytomegalovirus exposure and HLA in healthy donors. The PCR employed 60 Vbeta primers together with 13 Jbeta primers. Using immunoSEQ multiplex PCR, the repertoire was profiled, and TCRdb retains in-frame clones only, with some absent. The sample holds 100,000 or so clones; approximately 63% are singletons and the top ten take approximately 6%.

V usage is TRBV7-2 and J usage is TRBJ1-2; possibly TRBD1 for D (5 bases). Sequencing was carried out using PBMCs. The clonotype comes from a woman in her 30s in good health and CMV-seronegative. This chain's CDR3 is CASSLGRQNYGYTF. The CDR3 DNA reads as TGTGCCAGCAGCTTAGGCCGACAGAACTATGGCTACACCTTC.